This T cell receptor (beta chain) was observed in a study of monozygotic twins with cystic fibrosis. Findings of the study overall: In 13 of 16 pairs, V gene usage was closest to the co-twin's. Monozygotic CF twins shared more identical nucleotide clonotypes than unrelated patients. Clonality was generally low (median around 0.009), higher in the most severe patients. In this small cohort, shared CDR3 numbers showed no association with age, concordance or disease severity.

Sequencing was performed with immunoSEQ multiplex PCR; in TCRdb, only in-frame clones are kept and a portion is missing. This sample has under 40,000 clones, with roughly 97% found just once. Trimming stripped 3 bases from V and 9 bases from J, with 12 bases between. CDR1 is WNHNN, CDR2 SYGVQD, per germline (reference sequence). This CDR3 comprises 13 residues. As to this clone: Its antigen is unidentified.

The chain carries TRBV10-1 and TRBJ1-5, with unresolved D. This TCR came from a girl aged 2-15 years with cystic fibrosis. The specimen sequenced was blood. The CDR3 DNA follows: TGCGCCAGCAGTGATAGGAGTGGATCGCCCCAGCATTTT. Protein product: CASSDRSGSPQHF.